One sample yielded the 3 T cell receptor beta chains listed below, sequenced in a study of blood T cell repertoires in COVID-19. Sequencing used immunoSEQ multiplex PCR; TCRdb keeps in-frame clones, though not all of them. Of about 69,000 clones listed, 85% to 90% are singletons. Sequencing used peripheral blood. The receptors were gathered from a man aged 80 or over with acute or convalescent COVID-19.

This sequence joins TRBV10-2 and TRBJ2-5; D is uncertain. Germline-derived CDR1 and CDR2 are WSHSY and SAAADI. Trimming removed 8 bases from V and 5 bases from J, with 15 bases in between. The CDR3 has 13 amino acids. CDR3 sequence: CASSAYTLETQYF. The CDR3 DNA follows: TGCGCCAGCTCCGCGTATACTCTGGAGACCCAGTACTTC.

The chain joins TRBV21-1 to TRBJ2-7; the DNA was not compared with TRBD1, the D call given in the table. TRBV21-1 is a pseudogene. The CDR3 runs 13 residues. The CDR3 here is CASSDRQSYEQYF. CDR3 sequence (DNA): TGTGCCAGCAGTGACAGACAGTCCTACGAGCAGTACTTC.

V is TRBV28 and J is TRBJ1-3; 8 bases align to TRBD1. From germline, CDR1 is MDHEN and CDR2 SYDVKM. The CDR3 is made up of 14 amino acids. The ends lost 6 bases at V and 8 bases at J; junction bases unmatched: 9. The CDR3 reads CASRPGGAGHTIYF. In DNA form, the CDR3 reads TGTGCCAGCAGACCAGGGGGCGCCGGCCACACCATATATTTT.